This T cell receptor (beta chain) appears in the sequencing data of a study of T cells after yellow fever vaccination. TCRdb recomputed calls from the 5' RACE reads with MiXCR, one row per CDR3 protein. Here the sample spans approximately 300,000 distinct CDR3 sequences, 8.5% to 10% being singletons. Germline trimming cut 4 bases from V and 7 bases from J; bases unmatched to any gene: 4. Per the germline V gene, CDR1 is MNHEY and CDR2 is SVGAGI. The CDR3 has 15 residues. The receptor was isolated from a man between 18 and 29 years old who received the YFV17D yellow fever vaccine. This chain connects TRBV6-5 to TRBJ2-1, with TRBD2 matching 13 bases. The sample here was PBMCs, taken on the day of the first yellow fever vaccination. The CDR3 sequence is CASSSGLAGLNEQFF. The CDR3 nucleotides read TGTGCCAGCAGTTCGGGACTAGCGGGACTAAATGAGCAGTTCTTC.